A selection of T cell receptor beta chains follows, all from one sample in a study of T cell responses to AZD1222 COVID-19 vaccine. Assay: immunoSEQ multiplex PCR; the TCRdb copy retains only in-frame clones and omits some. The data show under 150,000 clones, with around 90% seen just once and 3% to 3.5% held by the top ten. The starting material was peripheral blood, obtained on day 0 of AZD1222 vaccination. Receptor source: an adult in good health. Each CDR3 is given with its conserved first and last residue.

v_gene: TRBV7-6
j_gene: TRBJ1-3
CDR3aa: CASSLVGDFSGNTIYF

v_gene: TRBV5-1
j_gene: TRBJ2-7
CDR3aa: CASSPMVRRGYEQYF

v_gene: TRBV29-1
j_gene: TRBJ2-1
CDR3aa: CSVEGPAGLAGNEQFF

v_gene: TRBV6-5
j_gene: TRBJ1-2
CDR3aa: CASLEHPNSYGYTF

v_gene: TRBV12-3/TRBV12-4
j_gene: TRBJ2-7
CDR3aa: CASRRTDNYEQYF

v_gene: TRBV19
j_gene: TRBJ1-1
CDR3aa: CASSIERGPNTEAFF

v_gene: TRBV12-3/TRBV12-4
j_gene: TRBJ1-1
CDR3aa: CASTRGVSEAFF

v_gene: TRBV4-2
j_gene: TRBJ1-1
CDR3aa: CASSQEREILEAFF

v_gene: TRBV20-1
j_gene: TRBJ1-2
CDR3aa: CSASEAPGYTF

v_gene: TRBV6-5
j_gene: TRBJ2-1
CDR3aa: CASSSSGGRNEQFF

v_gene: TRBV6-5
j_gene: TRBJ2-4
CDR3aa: CASIGRQPTNIQYF

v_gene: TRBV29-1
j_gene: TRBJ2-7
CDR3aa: CSVRVSPYEQYF

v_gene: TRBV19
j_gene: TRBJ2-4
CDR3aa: CASSIVLNLVAKNIQYF

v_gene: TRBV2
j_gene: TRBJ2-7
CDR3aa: CASKTGGGSGYEQYF

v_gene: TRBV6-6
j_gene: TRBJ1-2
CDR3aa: CASSYNRGAYGYTF

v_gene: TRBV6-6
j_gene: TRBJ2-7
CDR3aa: CATGRAGDSYEQYF

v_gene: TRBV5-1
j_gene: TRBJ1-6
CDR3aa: CASSLVASSYNSPLHF

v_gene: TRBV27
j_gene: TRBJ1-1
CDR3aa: CASTGPINTEAFF

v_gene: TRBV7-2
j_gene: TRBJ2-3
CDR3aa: CASSLSPSGRTLTDTQYF

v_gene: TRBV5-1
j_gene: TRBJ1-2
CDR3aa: CASSLKQGDGYTF

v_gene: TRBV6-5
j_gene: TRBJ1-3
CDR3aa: CASSSRQLISGNTIYF

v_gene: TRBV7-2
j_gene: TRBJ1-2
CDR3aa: CASSLVQNYGYTF

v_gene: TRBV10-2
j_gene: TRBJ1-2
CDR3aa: CASSEKGGVYGYTF

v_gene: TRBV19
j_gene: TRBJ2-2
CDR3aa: CASEASGRAIGELFF

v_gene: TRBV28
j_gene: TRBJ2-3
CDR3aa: CASSPSALADTQYF

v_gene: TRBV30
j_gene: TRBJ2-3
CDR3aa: CAWSAPGLQIKDTQYF

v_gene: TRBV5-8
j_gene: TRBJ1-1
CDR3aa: CASSFRLQNTEAFF

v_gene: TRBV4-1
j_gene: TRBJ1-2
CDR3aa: CASSQDGGDYGYTF

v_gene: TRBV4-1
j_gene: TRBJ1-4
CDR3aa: CASSLRGVNEKLFF

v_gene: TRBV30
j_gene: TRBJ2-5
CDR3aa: CAWNQGQGEETQYF

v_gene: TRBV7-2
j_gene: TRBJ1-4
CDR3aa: CASSRGLGEKLFF

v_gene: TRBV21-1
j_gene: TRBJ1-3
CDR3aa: CAMKGTGGDVLTGNTIYF

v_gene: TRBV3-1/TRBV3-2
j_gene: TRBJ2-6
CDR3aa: CASSRQTTASSSGANVLTF

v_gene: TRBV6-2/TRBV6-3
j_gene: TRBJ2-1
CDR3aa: CASSTGLHNEQFF

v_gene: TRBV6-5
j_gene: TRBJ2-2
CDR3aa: CASTPLLQNTGELFF

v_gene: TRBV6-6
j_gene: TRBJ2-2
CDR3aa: CASSSVGGGNTGELFF

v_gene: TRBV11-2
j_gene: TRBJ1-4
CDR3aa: CASSPNRVSNEKLFF

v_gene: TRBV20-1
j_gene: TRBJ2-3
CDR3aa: CSASRQTGTDTQYF

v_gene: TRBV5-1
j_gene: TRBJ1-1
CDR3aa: CASSLGRFTRLNTEAFF

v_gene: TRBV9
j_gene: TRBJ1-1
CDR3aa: CASSVGLGRGTEAFF

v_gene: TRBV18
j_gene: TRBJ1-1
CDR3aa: CASSPRDRAGAFF

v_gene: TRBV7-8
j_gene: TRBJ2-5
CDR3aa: CASSLGSETQYF

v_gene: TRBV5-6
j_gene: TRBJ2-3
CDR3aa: CASSLNPDTQYF

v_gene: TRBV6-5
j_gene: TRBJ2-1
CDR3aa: CASRREFEQFF

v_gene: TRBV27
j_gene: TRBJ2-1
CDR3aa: CASSFWVAGNNEQFF

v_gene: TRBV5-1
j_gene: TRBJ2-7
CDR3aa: CASSSSGTGGYEQYF

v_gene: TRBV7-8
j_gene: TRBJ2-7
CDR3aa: CASSPGLAVSYEQYF

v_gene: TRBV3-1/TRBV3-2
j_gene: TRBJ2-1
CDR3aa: CASSQVAGDNEQFF

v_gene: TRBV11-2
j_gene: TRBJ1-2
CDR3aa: CASSGMGGYGYTF

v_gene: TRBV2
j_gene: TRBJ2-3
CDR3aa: CASSTGRSTDTQYF

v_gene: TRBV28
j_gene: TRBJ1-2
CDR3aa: CASTGAGEEANYGYTF

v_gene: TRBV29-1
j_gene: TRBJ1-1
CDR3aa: CSVVDRVITEAFF

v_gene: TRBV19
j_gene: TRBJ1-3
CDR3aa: CASSLDSGNTIYF

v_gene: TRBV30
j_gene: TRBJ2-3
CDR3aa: CAWRTMGVTDTQYF

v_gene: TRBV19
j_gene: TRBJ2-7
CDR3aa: CASSIFGQGTLYEQYF

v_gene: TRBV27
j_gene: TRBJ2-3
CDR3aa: CASSLSWREPSTDTQYF

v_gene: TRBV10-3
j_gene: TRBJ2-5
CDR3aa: CAISESSQETQYF

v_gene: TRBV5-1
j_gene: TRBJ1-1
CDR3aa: CASSLADRALTEAFF

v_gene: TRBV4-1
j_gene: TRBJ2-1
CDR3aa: CASSQGTGNYNEQFF